The sequence of this TCR beta chain was determined in a study of blood T cell repertoires in COVID-19. Study information: The United States, Italy and Spain were the sources of the acute and convalescent COVID-19 samples. Sample material is recorded as cDNA or gDNA derived from T cells, B-cell-depleted T cells, or PBMCs.

The germline gives CDR1 SGDLS, CDR2 YYNGEE. Trimming cost V 0 bases and J 5 bases; bases outside gene matches: 4. This CDR3 is built from 14 residues. As handled by the study authors: Cell counts per sample came from amplifying reference gene primers. Method: immunoSEQ multiplex PCR; TCRdb's copy keeps in-frame clones and lacks some. The D gene and trimming were derived from the DNA, and the V and J assignments and clone size from that table. The repertoire holds about 270,000 clones, around 86% seen once, with about 10% in the top ten. The TCR was taken from a man aged 40-49 years who had recovered from COVID-19. Source material: peripheral blood. V is TRBV9 and J is TRBJ2-5, with TRBD1 identical over 7 bases. CDR3 in amino acids: CASSVGQGGETQYF. The CDR3 DNA is TGTGCCAGCAGCGTAGGACAGGGTGGCGAGACCCAGTACTTC.